This TCR beta chain is drawn from a study of vaccination and CD4 T cells after COVID-19. As for the study in general: Sampling after COVID took place at a median of about 91 days (range 35 to 161) following diagnosis.

Cultured CD4+ T cell DNA was sequenced using the Oncomine TCR Beta short-read assay. MiXCR was run by TCRdb on the PCR reads, yielding one entry per CDR3 protein. The sample has roughly 13,000 distinct CDR3 sequences, roughly three fifths seen once. This clonotype was detected only once. Its antigen is unidentified. Treatment indicated: approximately 11-day PBMC culture with coronavirus spike peptide pools or control peptides (ViraFEST assay). The sequence was collected from a human donor who had recovered from COVID-19. Sequenced input: CD4+ T cells from blood, cultured in vitro.

The DNA of the CDR3 is TGTGCCAGCAGTTATTCCAACAGGGGGAGGGATACCCAGTACTTC. Its translation: CASSYSNRGRDTQYF. The chain recombines TRBV6-5 with TRBJ2-5, with D possibly being TRBD1 (8 bases). This CDR3 is built from 15 residues. The V gene's germline CDR1 is MNHEY and CDR2 SVGAGI. With 3 bases removed from V and 8 bases from J, the gap between germline ends came to 19 bases.